This TCR beta chain appears in the sequencing data of a study of T cell repertoires in cytomegalovirus infection (dated by TCRdb to the late 2010s). Notes on the research overall: Recently identified HLA-C-restricted CMV epitopes, whose presentation resists viral immunomodulation, were targeted by peptide stimulations together with well-studied HLA-B-restricted epitopes. Because public TCR beta signatures pointed to carriage of CMV infection together with the matching HLA type, the HLA type of each donor mattered for the analysis.

What the authors observed across the whole study: The ex vivo response was dominated by HLA-C-restricted CMV-specific TCR beta clonotypes, which also provided the single most frequent clonotype in two of eight donors. Carriers of CMV infection plus the relevant HLA type were discriminated by the cumulative frequency of public TCR beta family members in the study cohort and in an independent approximately 400-donor cohort.

The CDR3 has 17 amino acids, counting the end cysteine and phenylalanine. The only DNA kept is the CDR3, 51 bases in frame from the first base. Looking up the germline V gene yields CDR1 SGHRS and CDR2 YFSETQ. V trim: 0 bases; J trim: 2 bases; unmatched bases: 6. This clonotype was counted only a few times. Its antigen is unknown. Within one base of it there is no much larger clone, and no base qualities were kept. The data were produced on an Illumina HiSeq 1500. TCRdb reprocessed the public reads (quality trimming at Q25 with fastp, clone calling with MiXCR) and kept in-frame beta chains. Rows with one shared CDR3 protein collapse into an entry with the most common genes and DNA. This sample gives approximately 910,000 distinct CDR3 sequences in total; about 33% of them show up just once. Jointly, the top ten make up around an eighth of the sample. Interpreted using the paper, the treatment or condition label stands for: in vitro stimulation with specific CMV peptide epitopes to enrich CMV-specific T cells.

The material sequenced was cultured CD8+ T cells from PBMCs, taken from culture after CMV antigen stimulation. The TCR originated in a human donor in good health (CMV status not recorded). Some clones in this sample may be carry-over from other donors' samples. The sequence is built from TRBV5-1 and TRBJ2-2; TRBD2 agrees with 8 junctional bases. The DNA reads TGCGCCAGCAGCTTGGCCTCAGCGGGGGTAAACACCGGGGAGCTGTTTTTT. The encoded protein is CASSLASAGVNTGELFF.